This T cell receptor beta chain originates from a study of OX40 agonist ivuxolimab in advanced cancers. On the study more broadly: The patients received ivuxolimab by intravenous route every 2 weeks at 0.01 to 10 mg/kg. Of the patients, three showed partial responses, one with hepatocellular carcinoma and two with cutaneous melanoma.

Study outcomes and limitations: Antigen targets of the expanded peripheral T cells went undetermined.

Points on this clone: Its antigen is currently unknown.

Peripheral blood came from all dose cohorts at three timepoints. Germline CDR1 SGHVS, CDR2 FQNEAQ. The CDR3 contains 16 residues. J was trimmed by 3 bases and V by 1 base; bases with no gene match: 8. Repertoires were generated with immunoSEQ multiplex PCR, while TCRdb's copy carries only in-frame clones and drops some. This sample has some 90,000 clones, with roughly 84% found just once. The receptor comes from an adult with an advanced solid tumor such as melanoma, head and neck, liver or kidney cancer. The material was CD4+ or CD8+ T cells sorted from blood, obtained in a trial of the OX40 agonist ivuxolimab. The gene calls are TRBV7-8 and TRBJ1-1, with TRBD1 matching over 7 bases. In nucleotides, the CDR3 is TGTGCCAGCAGCTTAGGACCAGACAGGGTGGACACTGAAGCTTTCTTT. It encodes CASSLGPDRVDTEAFF.